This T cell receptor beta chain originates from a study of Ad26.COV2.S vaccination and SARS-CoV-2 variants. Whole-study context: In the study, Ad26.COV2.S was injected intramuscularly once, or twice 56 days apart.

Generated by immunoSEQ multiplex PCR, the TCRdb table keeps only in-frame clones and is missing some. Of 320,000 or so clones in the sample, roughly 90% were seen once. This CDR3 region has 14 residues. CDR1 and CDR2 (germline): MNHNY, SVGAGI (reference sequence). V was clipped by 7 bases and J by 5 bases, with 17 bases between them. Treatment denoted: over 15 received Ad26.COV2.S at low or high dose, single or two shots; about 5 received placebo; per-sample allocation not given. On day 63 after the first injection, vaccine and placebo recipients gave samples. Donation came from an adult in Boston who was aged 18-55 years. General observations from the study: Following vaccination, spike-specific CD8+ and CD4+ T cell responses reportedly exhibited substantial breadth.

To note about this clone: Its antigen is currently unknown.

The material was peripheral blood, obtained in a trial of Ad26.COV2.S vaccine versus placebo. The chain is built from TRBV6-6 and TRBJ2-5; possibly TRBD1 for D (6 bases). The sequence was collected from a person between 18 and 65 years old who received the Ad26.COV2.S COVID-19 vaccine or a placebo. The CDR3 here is CASMPGGRWETQYF. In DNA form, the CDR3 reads TGTGCCAGCATGCCTGGGGGCAGGTGGGAGACCCAGTACTTC.